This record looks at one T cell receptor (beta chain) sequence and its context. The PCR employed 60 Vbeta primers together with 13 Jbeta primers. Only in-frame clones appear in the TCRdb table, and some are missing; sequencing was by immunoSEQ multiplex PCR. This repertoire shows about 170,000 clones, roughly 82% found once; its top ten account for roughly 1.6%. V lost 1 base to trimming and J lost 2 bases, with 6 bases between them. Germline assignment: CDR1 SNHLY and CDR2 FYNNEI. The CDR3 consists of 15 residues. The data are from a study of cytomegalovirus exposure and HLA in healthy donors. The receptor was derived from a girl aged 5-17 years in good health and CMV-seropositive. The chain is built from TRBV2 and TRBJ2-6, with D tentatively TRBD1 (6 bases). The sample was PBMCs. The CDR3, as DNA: TGTGCCAGCAGTGAAGGGGGGCCTGGGGCCAACGTCCTGACTTTC. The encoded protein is CASSEGGPGANVLTF.